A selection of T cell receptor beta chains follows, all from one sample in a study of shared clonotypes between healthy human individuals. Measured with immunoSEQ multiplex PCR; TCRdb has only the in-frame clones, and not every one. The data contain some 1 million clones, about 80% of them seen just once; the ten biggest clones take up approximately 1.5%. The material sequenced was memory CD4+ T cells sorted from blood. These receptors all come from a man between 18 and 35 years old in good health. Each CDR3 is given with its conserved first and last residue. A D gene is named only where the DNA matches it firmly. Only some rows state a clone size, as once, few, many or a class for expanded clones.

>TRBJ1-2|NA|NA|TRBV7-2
TGTGCCAGCAGCTTACGGGGCACCAACTATGGCTACACCTTC
CASSLRGTNYGYTF
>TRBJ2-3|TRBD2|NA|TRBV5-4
TGTGCCAGCAGCTTGGCTCGATTTAAGGGACTAGCGGAGTCCACAGATACGCAGTATTTT
CASSLARFKGLAESTDTQYF
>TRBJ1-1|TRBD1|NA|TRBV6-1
TGTGCCAGCAGGAGCTACAGGGGGCATTACACTGAAGCTTTCTTT
CASRSYRGHYTEAFF
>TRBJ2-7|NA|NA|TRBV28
TGTGCCAGCAGTTTACCCCCTCAACAGCAGTACTTC
CASSLPPQQQYF
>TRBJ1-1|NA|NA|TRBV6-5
TGTGCCAGCATACGGGGCACTGAAGCTTTCTTT
CASIRGTEAFF
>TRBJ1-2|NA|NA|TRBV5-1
TGCGCCAGCAGCTTGGAGGGCAGAACCTTCGGCTATGGCTACACCTTC
CASSLEGRTFGYGYTF
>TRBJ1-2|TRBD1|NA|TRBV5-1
TGCGCCAGCAGCCCGGGACAGAAGGGGGATGGCTACACCTTC
CASSPGQKGDGYTF
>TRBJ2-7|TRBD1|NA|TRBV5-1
TGCGCCAGCAGCTTGGCACCGGGACAGTGGTACGAGCAGTACTTC
CASSLAPGQWYEQYF
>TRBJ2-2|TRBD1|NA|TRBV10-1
TGCGCCAGCAGTGAGGCAGGGGGTGCCGGGGAGCTGTTTTTT
CASSEAGGAGELFF
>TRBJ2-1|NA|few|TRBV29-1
TGCAGCGGCGACCTCGGGTCCCAAGCCTACAATGAGCAGTTCTTC
CSGDLGSQAYNEQFF
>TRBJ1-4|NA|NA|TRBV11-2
TGTGCCAGCAGCTCTCAGGGCGTAACTAATGAAAAACTGTTTTTT
CASSSQGVTNEKLFF
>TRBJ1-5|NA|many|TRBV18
TGTGCCAGCTCACCACCTGAAGATAGGGGCGCGGATCAGCCCCAGCATTTT
CASSPPEDRGADQPQHF
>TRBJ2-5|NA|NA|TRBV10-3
TGTGCCATCAGTGAACAGGCCGAACGGGGGGAGACCCAGTACTTC
CAISEQAERGETQYF
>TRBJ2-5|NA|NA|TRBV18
TGTGCCAGCTCACCATCCCAAGAGACCCAGTACTTC
CASSPSQETQYF
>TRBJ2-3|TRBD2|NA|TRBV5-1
TGCGCCAGCAGCTCGCTTAGCGGGGGGGCTAAGGCAGATACGCAGTATTTT
CASSSLSGGAKADTQYF
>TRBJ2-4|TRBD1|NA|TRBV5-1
TGCGCCAGCAGCTTGGAACCGGGACAGGGGATTCAGTACTTC
CASSLEPGQGIQYF
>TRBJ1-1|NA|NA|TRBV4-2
TGTGCCAGCAGCCAGTTCTGGACGGGGGACACTGAAGCTTTCTTT
CASSQFWTGDTEAFF
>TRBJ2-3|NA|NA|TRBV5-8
TGTGCCAGCAGCTCCTTGAGGGGGTCGGATACGCAGTATTTT
CASSSLRGSDTQYF
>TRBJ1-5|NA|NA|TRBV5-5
TGTGCCAGCAGCTTCGCAGGACCCAATCAGCCCCAGCATTTT
CASSFAGPNQPQHF
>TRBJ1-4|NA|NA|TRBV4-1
TGCGCCAGCAGCCAAGACGGGAGCAGGGTTTACGAAAAACTGTTTTTT
CASSQDGSRVYEKLFF
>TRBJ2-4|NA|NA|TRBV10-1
TGCGCCAGCAGTGAGTTCGACGGGGGCATTCAGTACTTC
CASSEFDGGIQYF
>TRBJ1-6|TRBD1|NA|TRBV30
TGTGCCTGGAGTGTACTTCAGGGGGATTCACCCCTCCACTTT
CAWSVLQGDSPLHF
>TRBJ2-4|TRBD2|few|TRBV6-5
TGTGCCAGCAGTTACCGGGGGGGAAGGGGCATTCAGTACTTC
CASSYRGGRGIQYF
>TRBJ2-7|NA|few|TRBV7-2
TGTGCCAGCAGCTTAGATTCTAGCCGAGCCTACGAGCAGTACTTC
CASSLDSSRAYEQYF
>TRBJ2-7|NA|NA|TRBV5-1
TGCGCCAGCAGGGCCGGGACACAAACCTACGAGCAGTACTTC
CASRAGTQTYEQYF
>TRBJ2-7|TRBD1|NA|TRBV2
TGTGCCAGCAGTGAAGCTGCGACAGGGCTAGCCTACGAGCAGTACTTC
CASSEAATGLAYEQYF
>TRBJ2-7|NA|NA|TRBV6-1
TGTGCCAGCAGTGTCGGGGACCGGAGGGAGCAGTACTTC
CASSVGDRREQYF
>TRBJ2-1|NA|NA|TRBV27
TGTGCCAGCAGTTCTCCTCCCCACTACAATGAGCAGTTCTTC
CASSSPPHYNEQFF